This T cell receptor beta chain was found in a study of molecular identifiers for immune sequencing clone quantification (dated by TCRdb to the late 2010s). Context from the whole study: For a replicate experiment, RNA from roughly 20,000 or 100,000 naive CD8 T cells was divided into five aliquots, of which four were sequenced. CD8 T cells were used in a methods study to benchmark molecular-identifier clustering-based TCR repertoire sequencing (MIDCIRS) and TCR RNA copy counting. Here is what the overall study found, with its caveats: In CMV-specific effector cells, clones with more than 20 RNA copies accounted for over 99% of molecules, whereas in naive cells such clones accounted for under 1%. Identical TCR molecules sharing a barcode could cause highly expanded clone sizes to be underestimated. Even against a background of 750,000 to 1,000,000 naive CD8 T cells, spiked-in Jurkat TCR RNA amounting to a single cell's worth was reported to be detectable. Spiked-in Jurkat TCR RNA (roughly 10 copies' worth), which is not part of the donor repertoire, was contained in the naive libraries. When barcode sub-clustering was not used, chimeric consensus sequences inflated TCR diversity, with chimeras reaching as high as 47%. About 3 recovered TCR RNA copies per cell were obtained by modeling, versus about 9 by digital PCR, implying a capture efficiency of 25% to 30%.

Preparation of the library involved PCR. The sequencer listed for this sample is Illumina HiSeq 4000. Bulk TCR libraries were prepared as previously described, using TCR primers listed in Table S5. Total RNA was purified with the Qiagen AllPrep DNA/RNA kit. Before analysis, reads from multiple sequencing runs of one library were combined. In the source study's methods: Reads were retained only if their TCR constant sequence matched exactly, and those retained reads were trimmed to 150 nt and grouped according to their 12-nt molecular barcodes. Reads inside each barcode group were sub-clustered using a 15% Levenshtein threshold, and a quality-weighted consensus sequence was constructed for each RNA molecule. Non-functional sequences were discarded, and so were lower-count sequences lying one edit away from another sequence. Based on fitting two negative binomial distributions, any barcode sub-cluster with under 20% of the maximum read count was discarded. Clones were called with MiXCR by TCRdb after fastp trimmed the public reads at Q25, and only in-frame beta chains were retained. Identical CDR3 protein sequences are pooled into one entry, listed with their most common genes and DNA. The V and J calls come from TCRdb's annotation, not from the publication. The sample table contains about half a million distinct CDR3 sequences; only one count was recorded for 20% to 25% of them. The top ten hold 0.7% to 1% of the sample.

Naive CD8 T cell libraries were made from 20,000 to 1,000,000 sorted cells using 10%, 30% or 50% of purified RNA. Naive CD8 T cells, defined as CD8+CD4-CCR7+CD45RA+, were FACS-sorted into RLT Plus buffer on a BD FACSAria II. Detection sensitivity was tested by spiking Jurkat RNA equal to roughly 9 TCR copies' worth into samples containing roughly 17,000-1,100,000 naive CD8 T cells. Enrichment of CD8 T cells was done with RosetteSep CD8+ T Cell Enrichment Cocktail plus Ficoll-Paque, and ACK red cell lysis came afterward. In regard to this clonotype: The specificity of this receptor is unknown. The germline gene is not matched at one end of the junction; a read error may be the cause.

From the cysteine through the phenylalanine, the CDR3 covers 14 amino acids. Only CDR3 DNA is held: 42 bases, read in frame from base 1. CDR1 and CDR2 are read off the germline V gene (reference sequence) as PRHDT and FYEKMQ. The source is a human donor in good health. Some libraries in this study had Jurkat cell RNA spiked in. The material sequenced was naive CD8+ T cells from blood, with Jurkat cell RNA spiked in. The sample's cell subset or site label, in plain terms: FACS-sorted CD8+CD4-CCR7+CD45RA+ naive T cells. The chain uses TRBV13 and TRBJ2-3; too little of a D gene remains to name it. CDR3 reads: CASSLEGLTDMQYF. The bases read TGTGCCAGCAGCTTAGAGGGCCTCACAGATATGCAGTATTTT.